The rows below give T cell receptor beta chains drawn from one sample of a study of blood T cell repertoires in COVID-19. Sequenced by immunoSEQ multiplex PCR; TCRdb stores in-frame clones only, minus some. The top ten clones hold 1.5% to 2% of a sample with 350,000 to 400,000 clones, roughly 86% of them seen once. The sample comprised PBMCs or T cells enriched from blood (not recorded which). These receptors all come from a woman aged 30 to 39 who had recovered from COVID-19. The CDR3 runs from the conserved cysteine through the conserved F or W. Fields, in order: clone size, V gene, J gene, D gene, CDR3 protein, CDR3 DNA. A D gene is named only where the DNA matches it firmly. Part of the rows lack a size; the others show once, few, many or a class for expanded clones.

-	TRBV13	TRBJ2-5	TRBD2	CASSLRTSGATQYF	TGTGCCAGCAGTTTACGGACTAGCGGAGCGACCCAGTACTTC
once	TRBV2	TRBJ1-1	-	CASLSPFTEAFF	TGTGCCAGCCTCAGTCCGTTCACTGAAGCTTTCTTT
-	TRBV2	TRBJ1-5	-	CASRRQEGGNQPQHF	TGTGCCAGCAGGAGACAGGAAGGCGGCAATCAGCCCCAGCATTTT
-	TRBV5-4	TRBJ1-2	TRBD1	CASSSGTGFHYGYTF	TGTGCCAGCAGCTCCGGGACAGGGTTTCACTATGGCTACACCTTC
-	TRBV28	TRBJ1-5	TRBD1	CASRSNQGAPNQPQHF	TGTGCCAGCAGGTCAAACCAGGGGGCTCCCAATCAGCCCCAGCATTTT
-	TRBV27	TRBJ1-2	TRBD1	CASSPPGQAYGYTF	TGTGCCAGCAGTCCACCCGGACAGGCCTATGGCTACACCTTC
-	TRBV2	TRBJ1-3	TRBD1	CASSDPGTGGGNTIYF	TGTGCCAGCAGTGATCCCGGGACAGGGGGAGGAAACACCATATATTTT
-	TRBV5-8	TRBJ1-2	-	CASSLRQLNYGYTF	TGTGCCAGCAGCTTAAGACAATTGAACTATGGCTACACCTTC
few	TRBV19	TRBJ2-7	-	CASSIRLQSYEQYF	TGTGCCAGTAGTATAAGGTTACAGTCCTACGAGCAGTACTTC
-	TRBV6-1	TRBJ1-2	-	CASSEYAQAGYGYTF	TGTGCCAGCAGTGAATACGCTCAGGCGGGCTATGGCTACACCTTC
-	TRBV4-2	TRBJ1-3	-	CASSQDPPEDQFSGNTIYF	TGTGCCAGCAGCCAAGATCCCCCGGAGGACCAGTTCTCTGGAAACACCATATATTTT
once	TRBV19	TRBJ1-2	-	CASSAGKSYGYTF	TGTGCCAGTAGCGCAGGGAAATCCTATGGCTACACCTTC
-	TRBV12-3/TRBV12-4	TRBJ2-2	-	CASSTTRTGELFF	TGTGCCAGCAGCACAACAAGAACCGGGGAGCTGTTTTTT
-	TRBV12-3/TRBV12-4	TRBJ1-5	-	CASSFASQPQHF	TGTGCCAGCAGTTTCGCTAGTCAGCCCCAGCATTTT
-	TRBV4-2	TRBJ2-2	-	CASSGSGTGELFF	TGTGCCAGCAGCGGTAGCGGCACCGGGGAGCTGTTTTTT
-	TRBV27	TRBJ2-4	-	CASSSHRTAGLAKNIQYF	TGTGCCAGCAGTTCCCACCGGACAGCCGGACTAGCCAAAAACATTCAGTACTTC
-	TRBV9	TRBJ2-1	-	CASSGHGGYNEQFF	TGTGCCAGCAGCGGCCATGGAGGGTACAATGAGCAGTTCTTC
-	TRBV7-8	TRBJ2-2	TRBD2	CASSFATSGGPTGELFF	TGTGCCAGCAGCTTCGCGACTAGCGGGGGACCCACCGGGGAGCTGTTTTTT
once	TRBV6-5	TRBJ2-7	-	CASSYSTGYSSYEQYF	TGTGCCAGCAGTTACTCCACAGGCTATAGCTCCTACGAGCAGTACTTC
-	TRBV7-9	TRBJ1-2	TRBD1	CASSTWTGFDYGYTF	TGTGCCAGCAGCACGTGGACAGGCTTCGACTATGGCTACACCTTC
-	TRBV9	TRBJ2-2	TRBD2	CASSRGGGPTGELFF	TGTGCCAGCAGCCGGGGCGGGGGACCCACCGGGGAGCTGTTTTTT
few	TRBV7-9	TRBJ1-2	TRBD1	CASSLFGTARMGGYTF	TGTGCCAGCAGCTTGTTTGGGACAGCAAGAATGGGCGGCTACACCTTC
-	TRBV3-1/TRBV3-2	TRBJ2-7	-	CASSQDRSKQYF	TGTGCCAGCAGCCAAGATCGGAGTAAGCAGTACTTC
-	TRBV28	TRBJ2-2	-	CASSLLTGVLRRTGELFF	TGTGCCAGCAGTCTATTGACGGGGGTTCTAAGGCGGACCGGGGAGCTGTTTTTT
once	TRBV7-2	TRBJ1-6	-	CASSLLGGLNSPLHF	TGTGCCAGCAGCTTGCTCGGGGGATTAAATTCACCCCTCCACTTT
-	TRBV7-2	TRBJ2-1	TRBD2	CASSVGLANDEQFF	TGTGCCAGCAGCGTCGGACTAGCGAACGATGAGCAGTTCTTC
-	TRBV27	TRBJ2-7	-	CASSLRGSYEQYF	TGTGCCAGCAGTCTAAGGGGGAGCTACGAGCAGTACTTC
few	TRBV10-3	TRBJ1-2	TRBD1	CAINGVTGEDGYTF	TGTGCCATCAATGGGGTAACAGGGGAGGATGGCTACACCTTC
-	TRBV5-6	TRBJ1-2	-	CASSSRGVDGYTF	TGTGCCAGCAGCTCTCGGGGGGTTGATGGCTACACCTTC
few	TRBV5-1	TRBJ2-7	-	CASSLGAVSYEQYF	TGCGCCAGCAGCTTAGGAGCGGTATCCTACGAGCAGTACTTC
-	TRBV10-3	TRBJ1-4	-	CAISESGSRTNEKLFF	TGTGCCATCAGTGAGTCGGGCAGCAGAACTAATGAAAAACTGTTTTTT
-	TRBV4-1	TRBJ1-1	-	CASSQVQQGNTEAFF	TGCGCCAGCAGCCAAGTTCAACAGGGGAACACTGAAGCTTTCTTT
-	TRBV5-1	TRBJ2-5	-	CASSVGQNQETQYF	TGCGCCAGCAGCGTTGGACAGAATCAAGAGACCCAGTACTTC
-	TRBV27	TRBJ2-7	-	CASRLGRGYEQYF	TGTGCCAGCAGGCTAGGACGGGGCTACGAGCAGTACTTC
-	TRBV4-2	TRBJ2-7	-	CASSQDASGAYEQYF	TGTGCCAGCAGCCAAGATGCGTCGGGTGCCTACGAGCAGTACTTC
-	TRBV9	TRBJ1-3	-	CASSDSSGNTIYF	TGTGCCAGCAGCGACAGCTCTGGAAACACCATATATTTT
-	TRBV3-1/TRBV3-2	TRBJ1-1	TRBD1	CASSDTGTENTEAFF	TGTGCCAGCAGCGATACTGGGACAGAGAACACTGAAGCTTTCTTT
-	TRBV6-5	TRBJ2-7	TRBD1	CASSYGGTVSAEEQYF	TGTGCCAGCAGTTACGGTGGGACAGTGAGTGCTGAGGAGCAGTACTTC
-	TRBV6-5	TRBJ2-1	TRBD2	CASKGTTGGYFGQFF	TGTGCCAGCAAAGGGACTACGGGGGGATACTTTGGACAGTTCTTC
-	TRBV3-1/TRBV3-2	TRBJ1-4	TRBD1	CASSRTGGVEKLFF	TGTGCCAGCAGCCGCACAGGGGGCGTCGAAAAACTGTTTTTT
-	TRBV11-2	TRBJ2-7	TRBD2	CASSILKGLAGEQYF	TGTGCCAGCAGCATTCTAAAGGGACTAGCCGGCGAGCAGTACTTC
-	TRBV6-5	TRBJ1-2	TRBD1	CASSYSRQGALGYTF	TGTGCCAGCAGTTACTCTCGTCAGGGGGCGCTAGGCTACACCTTC
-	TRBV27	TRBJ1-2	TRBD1	CASSRHPPGQGGIYGYTF	TGTGCCAGCAGTCGCCACCCCCCGGGACAGGGGGGGATCTATGGCTACACCTTC
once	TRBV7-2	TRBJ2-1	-	CASSPRQGGYNEQFF	TGTGCCAGCAGCCCCAGACAGGGAGGTTACAATGAGCAGTTCTTC
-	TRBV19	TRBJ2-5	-	CASSMKTIQETQYF	TGTGCCAGTAGTATGAAGACTATACAAGAGACCCAGTACTTC